A single T cell receptor (beta chain) is shown here with its context. Its antigen remains unknown. This entry belongs to a study of neoadjuvant nivolumab and ipilimumab in lung cancer. Overall study findings and caveats: TCR clonality did not significantly correlate with pathologic tumor regression. Compared with tumor-adjacent uninvolved lung, resected tumors showed greater richness and clonality. Higher pretherapy blood TCR richness went with higher resected-tumor richness. Only two of four nivolumab-treated tumors gained richness and clonality by surgery.

Some clones are missing from TCRdb's copy, which holds only in-frame ones; the method was immunoSEQ multiplex PCR. The table records fewer than 30,000 clones, about three quarters of them present only once. The sequencing here drew on tumor tissue, taken after neoadjuvant nivolumab, alone or with ipilimumab, at or shortly before surgery. This TCR was recovered from an adult with non-small cell lung cancer.

The chain's CDR3 is CARSLPRQASAGGYTF. The CDR3 DNA is TGTGCCAGAAGCCTCCCACGACAGGCCTCCGCGGGGGGCTACACCTTC. The chain uses TRBV7-5 and TRBJ1-2. TRBV7-5 counts as a pseudogene. The CDR3 spans 16 residues.